This T cell receptor beta chain was sequenced for a study of cytotoxic CD8 clonotypes in ibrutinib-treated CLL. There are a few counts of this clone. Other DNA sequences in this sample translate to the same CDR3. Sequenced by immunoSEQ multiplex PCR; TCRdb stores in-frame clones only, minus some. This table holds approximately 350,000 clones, 67% found once. Trimming pared 5 bases from V and 0 bases from J, leaving 4 bases between. The CDR3 is 12 residues long. Germline loops: CDR1 KGHSH, CDR2 LQKENI. The receptor's source is a human donor with chronic lymphocytic leukemia. The specimen comprised PBMCs, sampled after 36 months of ibrutinib treatment. V gene TRBV18 combines with J gene TRBJ1-2, with unresolved D. The CDR3 DNA reads TGTGCCAGCTCAACGGCTAACTATGGCTACACCTTC. This gives the protein CASSTANYGYTF.